This T cell receptor beta chain emerged from a study of shared clonotypes between healthy human individuals. Repertoires were generated with immunoSEQ multiplex PCR, while TCRdb's copy carries only in-frame clones and drops some. The top ten clones hold around 12% of a sample with a few hundred thousand clones, around three quarters of them seen once. From germline, CDR1 is PRHDT and CDR2 FYEKMQ (reference sequence). Trimming pared 2 bases from V and 0 bases from J, leaving 10 bases between. CDR3 length: 15 amino acids. The sequence was obtained from a woman aged 40 to 50 in good health. Some clones in this sample may be carry-over from other donors' samples. The gene calls are TRBV13 and TRBJ1-2; D not certain. Sequencing was carried out using PBMCs. In DNA form, the CDR3 reads TGTGCCAGCAGCTTATCCCCTCGTCCTAACTATGGCTACACCTTC. It encodes CASSLSPRPNYGYTF.